Following are 22 T cell receptor beta chains from one sample sequenced in a study of Ad26.COV2.S vaccination and SARS-CoV-2 variants. The treatment here: 19 received Ad26.COV2.S at low or high dose, single or two shots; several received placebo; per-sample allocation not given. Collection of samples fell on day 63 after the first vaccine or placebo injection. Using immunoSEQ multiplex PCR, the repertoire was profiled, and TCRdb retains in-frame clones only, with some absent. The sample contains approximately 410,000 clones, 88% of which appear only once. The sequences come from peripheral blood, collected in a trial of Ad26.COV2.S vaccine versus placebo. The source is a person aged 18-60 years who received the Ad26.COV2.S COVID-19 vaccine or a placebo.

This clone was recorded a few times. The CDR3 region is CAWGGQGHGYTF. The CDR3 coding sequence is TGTGCCTGGGGAGGACAGGGCCATGGCTACACCTTC. The chain has TRBV30 and TRBJ1-2; 8 bases map to TRBD1. Trimming took 5 bases from V and 6 from J; bases not matched to a gene: 5. The CDR3 sequence is 12 residues long. Per the germline V gene, CDR1 is GTSNPN and CDR2 is SVGIG (reference sequence).

The chain joins TRBV6-1 to TRBJ2-2; 9 bases map to TRBD2. Germline CDR1 and CDR2: MNHNS and SASEGT. The CDR3 has 17 residues. Trimming removed 2 bases from V and 3 bases from J; junction bases left unmatched: 7. The CDR3 loop is CASSEFSGGGYTGELFF. CDR3 DNA sequence: TGTGCCAGCAGTGAATTTAGCGGGGGCGGTTACACCGGGGAGCTGTTTTTT.

The chain is built from TRBV28 and TRBJ2-7, with D tentatively TRBD1 or TRBD2 (5 bases each). This CDR3 has 13 amino acids. Germline V gives CDR1 MDHEN, CDR2 SYDVKM. Trimming removed 3 bases from V and 2 bases from J, with 8 bases in between. The CDR3 DNA sequence: TGTGCCAGCAGTTTTTGGGGGACCTACGAGCAGTACTTC. Translation gives CASSFWGTYEQYF.

In its sample, this clone was seen once. Other DNA sequences in the sample encode the same CDR3. J is TRBJ1-2 and V is TRBV6-2 or TRBV6-3; a possible D gene is TRBD1 (6 bases). V lost 2 bases and J 2 bases, leaving 6 bases between the germline ends. The CDR3 sequence is 13 residues long. Germline V lookup: CDR1 MNHEY, CDR2 SVGEGT. The chain's CDR3 is CASSYQGNYGYTF. The CDR3 nucleotides are TGTGCCAGCAGTTACCAGGGGAACTATGGCTACACCTTC.

This chain uses TRBV3-1 (or the pseudogene TRBV3-2) with TRBJ2-7; D might be TRBD1 (5 bases). The CDR3 is 12 amino acids. V lost 10 bases, J lost 4 bases, and 14 bases lay in between. From germline, CDR1 is LGHDT and CDR2 YNNKEL (reference sequence). The CDR3 DNA follows: TGTGCCAACTCAGGGTCGGAGTACGAGCAGTACTTC. Its protein product is CANSGSEYEQYF.

This chain connects TRBV4-1 to TRBJ2-2; TRBD1 aligns across 8 bases. Looked up from germline, CDR1 is MGHRA and CDR2 is YSYEKL. V was pared by 0 bases and J by 6 bases, with 6 bases of the junction left unmatched. CDR3 length: 16 amino acids. Written as DNA, the CDR3 is TGCGCCAGCAGCCAAGATCTGGACAGGGACGCCGGGGAGCTGTTTTTT. It specifies CASSQDLDRDAGELFF.

V is TRBV5-6 and J is TRBJ1-1, with a weak D call TRBD1 (6 bases). Trimming took 4 bases from V and 0 from J, leaving 16 bases between them. Germline lookup yields CDR1 SGHDT and CDR2 YYEEEE. The CDR3 has 16 amino acids. CDR3: CASSGYTGQMNTEAFF. DNA for the CDR3: TGTGCCAGCAGCGGATACACGGGACAAATGAACACTGAAGCTTTCTTT.

The J gene is TRBJ2-3, the V gene TRBV10-1; D ambiguous. The CDR3 is 14 residues long. The germline V gene has CDR1 WNHNN and CDR2 SYGVQD (reference sequence). The V gene lost 3 bases and the J gene lost 0 bases, with 7 bases spanning the gap. CDR3 nucleotide sequence: TGCGCCAGCAGTGAATCGCTAAGCACAGATACGCAGTATTTT. It specifies CASSESLSTDTQYF.

The gene calls are TRBV3-1 (or the pseudogene TRBV3-2) and TRBJ2-3; D unclear. CDR3 size: 12 residues. Trimming cost V 1 base and J 4 bases, with 3 bases left between them. The germline CDR1 and CDR2 sequences are LGHDT and YNNKEL (reference sequence). For the CDR3, the DNA is TGTGCCAGCAGCCAAGGGCCAGATACGCAGTATTTT. The encoded protein is CASSQGPDTQYF.

The chain employs TRBV7-2 and TRBJ1-1; D remains ambiguous. V was trimmed by 4 bases and J by 7 bases, leaving 13 bases between them. CDR3 length: 13 amino acids. The germline V gene has CDR1 SGHTA and CDR2 FQGNSA. As DNA, the CDR3 is TGTGCCAGCAGCTCAGACGGAAGGCTTGAAGCTTTCTTT. Its protein product is CASSSDGRLEAFF.

This clone showed up just once. The chain joins TRBV19 to TRBJ1-2; D not certain. CDR3 length: 17 amino acids. Trimming pared 4 bases from V and 6 bases from J, leaving 24 bases between. Germline V gives CDR1 LNHDA, CDR2 SQIVND (reference sequence). CDR3 sequence: CASSRLKGGTLGNGYTF. In DNA form, the CDR3 reads TGTGCCAGTAGTAGGCTAAAAGGAGGCACCCTTGGGAATGGCTACACCTTC.

The chain employs TRBV9 and TRBJ1-1; D is unclear. CDR1 and CDR2 (germline): SGDLS, YYNGEE. V lost 0 bases and J lost 8, with 11 bases in between. The CDR3 is 13 residues long. The CDR3 is CASSVGRGSEAFF. The CDR3 DNA follows: TGTGCCAGCAGCGTAGGACGAGGAAGCGAAGCTTTCTTT. The variable domain in full, completed from reference TRBV9 and TRBJ1-1, reads DSGVTQTPKHLITATGQRVTLRCSPRSGDLSVYWYQQSLDQGLQFLIQYYNGEERAKGNILERFSAQQFPDLHSELNLSSLELGDSALYFCASSVGRGSEAFFGQGTRLTVV.

The CDR3 loop is CAISESGLAGGTYEQYF. The CDR3 coding sequence is TGTGCCATCAGTGAGTCGGGACTAGCGGGGGGGACCTACGAGCAGTACTTC. The chain employs TRBV10-3 and TRBJ2-7; 16 positions match TRBD2. Germline V lookup: CDR1 ENHRY, CDR2 SYGVKD. V shed 0 bases, J shed 2 bases, and the junction held 1 base outside the gene matches. The CDR3 spans 17 residues.

This rearrangement joins TRBV6-1 to TRBJ2-7, with D possibly TRBD1 on 5 matching bases. Germline V lookup: CDR1 MNHNS, CDR2 SASEGT. The CDR3 covers 14 residues. The germline V and J ends were trimmed by 1 base and 6 bases, with 13 bases remaining between them. The CDR3 is CASSEVWQGSEQYF. As DNA, the CDR3 is TGTGCCAGCAGTGAAGTATGGCAGGGTTCCGAGCAGTACTTC.

The gene calls are TRBV18 and TRBJ2-5; 10 nucleotides match TRBD1. Germline V gene data show CDR1 as KGHSH and CDR2 as LQKENI. CDR3 length: 17 amino acids. Unmatched junction bases numbered 7, after V lost 1 base and J lost 2 bases. CDR3 region: CASSPLAGTGVQETQYF. CDR3 bases: TGTGCCAGCTCACCACTCGCCGGGACAGGGGTTCAAGAGACCCAGTACTTC. The full variable domain, its missing parts supplied by reference TRBV18 and TRBJ2-5, is NAGVMQNPRHLVRRRGQEARLRCSPMKGHSHVYWYRQLPEEGLKFMVYLQKENIIDESGMPKERFSAEFPKEGPSILRIQQVVRGDSAAYFCASSPLAGTGVQETQYFGPGTRLLVL.

V gene TRBV27 combines with J gene TRBJ1-4; D gene uncertain. The CDR3 loop spans 15 amino acids. The germline V gene encodes CDR1 MNHEY and CDR2 SMNVEV (reference sequence). V dropped 5 bases and J dropped 0 bases, with 10 bases sitting between them. This CDR3 reads CASSETYTTNEKLFF. The CDR3, as DNA: TGTGCCAGCAGTGAGACATACACAACTAATGAAAAACTGTTTTTT.

This clone was seen more than once but under ten times. This rearrangement joins TRBV19 to TRBJ1-2; weak D call: TRBD1 (5 bases). This CDR3 contains 12 residues. Trimming removed 6 bases from V and 9 bases from J, with 14 bases in between. The germline CDR1 and CDR2 sequences are LNHDA and SQIVND (reference sequence). CDR3 sequence: CASRLGPLRYTF. Here the CDR3 DNA reads TGTGCCAGTAGATTGGGGCCTTTGCGCTACACCTTC.

V and J are TRBV18 and TRBJ2-5, with a possible D match to TRBD1 (5 bases). Germline V CDR1 and CDR2: KGHSH, LQKENI. The CDR3 consists of 16 residues. Trimming stripped 2 bases from V and 2 bases from J, with 15 bases between. The DNA for the CDR3 is TGTGCCAGCTCACCAGGCACAGGACGACGACAAGAGACCCAGTACTTC. Translated, it gives CASSPGTGRRQETQYF. The variable domain in full, with the rest retrieved from reference TRBV18 and TRBJ2-5, is NAGVMQNPRHLVRRRGQEARLRCSPMKGHSHVYWYRQLPEEGLKFMVYLQKENIIDESGMPKERFSAEFPKEGPSILRIQQVVRGDSAAYFCASSPGTGRRQETQYFGPGTRLLVL.

This clone appeared a single time. The chain is built from TRBV7-4 and TRBJ1-3, with 11 bases lining up with TRBD1. J lost 1 base, V lost 5 bases, and 7 bases had no gene match. The CDR3 length is 17 residues. The V gene's germline CDR1 is SGHVT and CDR2 SQSDAQ. In DNA, the CDR3 is TGTGCCAGCAGCGTGGGACAGGGGGTCTTTTCTGGAAACACCATATATTTT. It specifies CASSVGQGVFSGNTIYF.

The count of this clone is one. V gene TRBV6-6 combines with J gene TRBJ1-6; the D gene is possibly TRBD1 (6 bases). V was cut by 6 bases and J by 11 bases, with 11 bases left in between. The CDR3 contains 12 residues. Germline values: CDR1 MNHNY, CDR2 SVGAGI (reference sequence). The CDR3 is CASRTQGTPLHF. The CDR3 region has the DNA TGTGCCAGCAGAACCCAGGGGACACCCCTCCACTTT.

The genes are TRBV3-1 (or the pseudogene TRBV3-2) and TRBJ2-7, with D possibly being TRBD1 (6 bases). Germline V gene lookup returns CDR1 LGHDT and CDR2 YNNKEL (reference sequence). Trimming removed 4 bases at V and 2 bases at J, with 15 bases between. The CDR3 loop spans 15 amino acids. CDR3 sequence: CASSPAGTPAYEQYF. The CDR3 DNA reads as TGTGCCAGCAGCCCAGCCGGGACACCAGCCTACGAGCAGTACTTC.

In its sample, this clone was seen a few times. This sequence joins TRBV6-2 or TRBV6-3 and TRBJ1-3; D remains ambiguous. The CDR3 extends over 18 amino acids. Germline V lookup: CDR1 MNHEY, CDR2 SVGEGT. V was pared by 2 bases and J by 1 base, with 18 bases between. The CDR3 here is CASSYGGRWTRSGNTIYF. The DNA for the CDR3 is TGTGCCAGCAGTTACGGTGGGAGATGGACCCGATCTGGAAACACCATATATTTT.